The present TCR beta chain was sequenced within a study of T cells in Graves' hyperthyroidism and ophthalmopathy. Study in general: At initial diagnosis, before any treatment had begun, peripheral blood was obtained.

This clonotype was recorded at least ten times. Antigen unknown. A NOSPECS grade of at least 4, a Clinical Activity Score of at least 3 and duration under 3 months were recorded in ophthalmopathy patients. Researchers took RNA transcripts and amplified the TCR beta CDR3 regions from them. HTBI primers were the set used in a first-round RT-PCR of the TCR CDR3. TCRdb redid the calling of the multiplex PCR reads with MiXCR, one entry per CDR3 protein. In the table there are approximately 610,000 distinct CDR3 sequences, roughly 14% of which are singletons. General study points: Prediction of ophthalmopathy progression came a median 6.5 months pre-onset. Blood samples included most of the expanded thyroid clonotypes exceeding 0.001.

V shed 0 bases, J shed 7 bases, and the junction held 4 bases outside the gene matches. CDR3 length: 15 residues. Germline assignment: CDR1 LGHNT and CDR2 FRNRAP. What was sequenced was blood. This TCR derives from a woman in her forties with Graves' ophthalmopathy. The gene calls are TRBV12-5 and TRBJ2-5, with 11 bases identical to TRBD2. The CDR3 DNA reads as TGTGCTAGTGGTTTGGTACTAGCGGGAGATGGGACCCAGTACTTC. Translation gives CASGLVLAGDGTQYF.